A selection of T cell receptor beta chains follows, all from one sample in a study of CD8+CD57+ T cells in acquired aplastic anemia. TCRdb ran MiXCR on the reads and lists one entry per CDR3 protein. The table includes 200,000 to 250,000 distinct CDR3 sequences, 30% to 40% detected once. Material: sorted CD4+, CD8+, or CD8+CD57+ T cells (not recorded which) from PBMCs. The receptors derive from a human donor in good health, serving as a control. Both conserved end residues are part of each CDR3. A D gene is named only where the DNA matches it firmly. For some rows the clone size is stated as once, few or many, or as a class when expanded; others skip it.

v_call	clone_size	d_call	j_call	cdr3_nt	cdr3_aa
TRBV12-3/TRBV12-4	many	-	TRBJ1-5	TGTGCCAGCAGTTTGACAGGCAATCAGCCCCAGCATTTT	CASSLTGNQPQHF
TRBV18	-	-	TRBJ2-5	TGTGCCAGCTCACCTTATATGGAGACCCCGTACTTC	CASSPYMETPYF
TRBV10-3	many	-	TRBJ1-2	TGTGCCTCCGGGGGCACTGACTCCCTCGATGGCTACACCTTC	CASGGTDSLDGYTF
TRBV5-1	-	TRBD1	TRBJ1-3	TGCGCCAGCAGCTTGACAGCAGGGGGCAGAGGAAACACCATATATTTT	CASSLTAGGRGNTIYF
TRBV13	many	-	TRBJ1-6	TGTGCCAGCAGCTTCGTACAGCTTAATTCACCCCTCCACTTT	CASSFVQLNSPLHF
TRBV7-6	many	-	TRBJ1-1	TGTGCCAGCAGCCCCCGCCCGGCCACTGAAGCTTTCTTT	CASSPRPATEAFF
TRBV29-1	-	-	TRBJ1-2	TGCAGCGTGATCAACTATGGCTACACCTTC	CSVINYGYTF
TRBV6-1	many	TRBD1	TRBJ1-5	TGTGCCAGCGCGGACAGGGGCGGCCAGCCCCAGCATTTT	CASADRGGQPQHF
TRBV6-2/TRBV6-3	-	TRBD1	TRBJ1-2	TGTGCCAGCACGGGACAGGGGTACTATGGCTACACCTTC	CASTGQGYYGYTF
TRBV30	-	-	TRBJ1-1	TGTGCCTGGAGGTTGAGCAGGATGAACACTGAAGCTTTCTTT	CAWRLSRMNTEAFF